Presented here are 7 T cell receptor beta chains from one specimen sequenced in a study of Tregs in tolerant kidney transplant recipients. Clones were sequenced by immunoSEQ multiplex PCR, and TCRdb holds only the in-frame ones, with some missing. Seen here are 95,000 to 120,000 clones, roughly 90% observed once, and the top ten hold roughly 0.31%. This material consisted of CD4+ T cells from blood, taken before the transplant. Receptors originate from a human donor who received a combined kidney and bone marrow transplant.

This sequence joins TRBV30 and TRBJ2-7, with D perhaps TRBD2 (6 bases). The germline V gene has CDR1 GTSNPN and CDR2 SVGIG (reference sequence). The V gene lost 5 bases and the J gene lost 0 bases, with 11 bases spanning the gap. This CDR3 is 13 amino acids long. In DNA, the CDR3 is TGTGCCTGGGGCGGGGCAATCTCCTACGAGCAGTACTTC. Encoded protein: CAWGGAISYEQYF.

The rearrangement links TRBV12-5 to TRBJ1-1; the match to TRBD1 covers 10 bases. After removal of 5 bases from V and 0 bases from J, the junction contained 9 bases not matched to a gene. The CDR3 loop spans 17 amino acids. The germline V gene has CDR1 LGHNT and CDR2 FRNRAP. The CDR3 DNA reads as TGTGCTAGTGGTCCCCGGGACAGGGGCAGAATGAACACTGAAGCTTTCTTT. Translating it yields CASGPRDRGRMNTEAFF.

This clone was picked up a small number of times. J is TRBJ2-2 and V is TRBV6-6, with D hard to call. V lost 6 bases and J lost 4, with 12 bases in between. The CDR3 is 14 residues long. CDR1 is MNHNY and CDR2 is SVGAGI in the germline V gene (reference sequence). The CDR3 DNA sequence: TGTGCCAGCAGCCTGACACCTTTCACCGGGGAGCTGTTTTTT. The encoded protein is CASSLTPFTGELFF.

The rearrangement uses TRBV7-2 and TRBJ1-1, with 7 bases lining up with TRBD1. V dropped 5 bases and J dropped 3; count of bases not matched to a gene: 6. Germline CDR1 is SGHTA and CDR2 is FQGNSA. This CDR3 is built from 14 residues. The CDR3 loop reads CASSGRQGHTEAFF. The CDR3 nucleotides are TGTGCCAGCAGCGGTCGACAGGGCCACACTGAAGCTTTCTTT.

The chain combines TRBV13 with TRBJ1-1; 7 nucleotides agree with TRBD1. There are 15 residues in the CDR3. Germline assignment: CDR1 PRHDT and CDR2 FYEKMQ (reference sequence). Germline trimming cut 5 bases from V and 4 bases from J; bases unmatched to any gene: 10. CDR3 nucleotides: TGTGCCAGCAGCCCCAGACAGGGCCGGGTCACTGAAGCTTTCTTT. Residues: CASSPRQGRVTEAFF.

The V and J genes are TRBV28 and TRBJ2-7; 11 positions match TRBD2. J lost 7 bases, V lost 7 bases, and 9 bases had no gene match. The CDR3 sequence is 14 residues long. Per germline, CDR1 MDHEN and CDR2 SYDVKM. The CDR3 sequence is CASTGGLAVSEQYF. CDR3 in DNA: TGTGCCAGCACTGGGGGACTAGCGGTCTCGGAGCAGTACTTC.

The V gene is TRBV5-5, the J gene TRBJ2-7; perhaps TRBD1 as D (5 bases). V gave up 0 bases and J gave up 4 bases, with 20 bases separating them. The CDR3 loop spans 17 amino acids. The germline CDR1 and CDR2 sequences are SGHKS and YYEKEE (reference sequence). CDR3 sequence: CASSLATAQVGAYEQYF. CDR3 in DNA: TGTGCCAGCAGCTTGGCCACGGCACAGGTTGGAGCTTACGAGCAGTACTTC.